This TCR beta chain was sequenced for a study of neoadjuvant anti-PD-1 for oral cavity cancer. Study overall: Nivolumab at 3 mg/kg was mostly given biweekly, three to four doses, pre-surgery.

Germline values: CDR1 SGDLS, CDR2 YYNGEE. Deletions cut 0 bases from V and 1 base from J, with 11 bases between. This CDR3 has 16 amino acids. Indicated time point: after neoadjuvant nivolumab, at surgical resection. Blood cells were analyzed directly, without culture or expansion. Measured with immunoSEQ multiplex PCR; TCRdb has only the in-frame clones, and not every one. The sample consists of about 42,000 clones, about 76% of them appearing once. This clonotype was obtained from a person aged 40 to 85 with oral cavity squamous cell carcinoma. The rearrangement joins TRBV9 to TRBJ2-1; D is uncertain. Sample: PBMCs, taken after nivolumab (anti-PD-1) treatment. As DNA, the CDR3 is TGTGCCAGCAGCGTAGACCCAGCTTTTTCCTACAATGAGCAGTTCTTC. Translation gives CASSVDPAFSYNEQFF.